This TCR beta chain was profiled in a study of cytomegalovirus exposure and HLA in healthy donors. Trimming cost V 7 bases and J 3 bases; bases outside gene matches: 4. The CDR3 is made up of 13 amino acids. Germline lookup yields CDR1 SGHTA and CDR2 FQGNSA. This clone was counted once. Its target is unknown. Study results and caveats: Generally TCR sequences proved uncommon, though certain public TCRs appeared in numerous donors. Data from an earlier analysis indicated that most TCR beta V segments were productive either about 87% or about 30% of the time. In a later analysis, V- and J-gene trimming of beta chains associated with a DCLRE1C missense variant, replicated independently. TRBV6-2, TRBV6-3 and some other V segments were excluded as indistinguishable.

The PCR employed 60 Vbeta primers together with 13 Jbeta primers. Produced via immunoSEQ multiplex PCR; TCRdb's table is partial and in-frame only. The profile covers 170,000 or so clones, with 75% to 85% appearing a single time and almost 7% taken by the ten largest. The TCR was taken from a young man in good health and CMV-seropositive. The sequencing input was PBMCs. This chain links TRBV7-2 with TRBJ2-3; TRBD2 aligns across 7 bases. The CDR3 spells CASTWGGTDTQYF. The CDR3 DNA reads TGTGCCAGCACCTGGGGGGGTACAGATACGCAGTATTTT. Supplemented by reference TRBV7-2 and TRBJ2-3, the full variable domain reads GAGVSQSPSNKVTEKGKDVELRCDPISGHTALYWYRQSLGQGLEFLIYFQGNSAPDKSGLPSDRFSAERTGGSVSTLTIQRTQQEDSAVYLCASTWGGTDTQYFGPGTRLTVL.